This T cell receptor beta chain was captured by sequencing in a study of human T cells and chemical hapten exposure. General study results and limits: TCRs exceeding a frequency of 1 in 1000 stayed unchanged under DPC sensitization. Counts of expanded TCRs at PT1 were positively correlated with patch test score.

The time point here: patch test 2, 6 weeks after DPC sensitization. Treatment described: therapeutic diphenylcyclopropenone sensitization with weekly scalp DPC. Each cDNA molecule in the library carried unique molecular identifiers. A single record per CDR3 protein comes from TCRdb applying MiXCR to the RACE reads. This table has some 81,000 distinct CDR3 sequences, approximately 10% appearing once. With respect to this clonotype: What it binds is unknown.

This CDR3 contains 17 residues. V trimming: 8 bases; J trimming: 1 base; junction bases outside the gene matches: 10. Germline CDR1 and CDR2: SNHLY and FYNNEI. V gene TRBV2 combines with J gene TRBJ2-3, with 12 bases that match TRBD2. The sample consisted of whole blood, taken in connection with sensitization to the hapten diphenylcyclopropenone (DPC). This receptor was identified in a man younger than 35 with alopecia areata. Some clones in this sample may be carry-over from other donors' samples. The CDR3 DNA reads TGTGCCAGCGAAACGGCTAGCGGGGGGGCGGGCACAGATACGCAGTATTTT. This translates into CASETASGGAGTDTQYF.